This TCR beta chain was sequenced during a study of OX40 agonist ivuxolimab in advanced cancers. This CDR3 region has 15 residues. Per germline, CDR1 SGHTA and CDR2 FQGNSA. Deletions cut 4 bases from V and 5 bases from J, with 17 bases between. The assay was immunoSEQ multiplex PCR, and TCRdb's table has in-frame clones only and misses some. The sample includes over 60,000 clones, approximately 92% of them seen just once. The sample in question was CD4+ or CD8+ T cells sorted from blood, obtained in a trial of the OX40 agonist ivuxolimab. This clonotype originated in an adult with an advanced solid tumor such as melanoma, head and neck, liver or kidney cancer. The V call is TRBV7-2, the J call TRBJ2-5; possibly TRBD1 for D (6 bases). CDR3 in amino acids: CASSSRVAQGETQYF. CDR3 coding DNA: TGTGCCAGCAGCTCCAGGGTCGCCCAGGGGGAGACCCAGTACTTC.